This TCR beta chain was profiled in a study of tumor and adjacent non-tumor tissue in lung cancer. Comment on this clonotype: The junction differs from germline at one of its ends, possibly a read error.

TCRbeta libraries were built with three rounds of nested PCR, modified from ARM-PCR. TCRdb re-called the multiplex PCR reads through MiXCR, storing one row per CDR3 protein. The table includes some 78,000 distinct CDR3 sequences, 80% to 85% detected once. This sample's RNA came from whole unsorted tissue. Per germline, CDR1 MGHRA and CDR2 YSYEKL. The CDR3 has 17 residues. This sequence originates from a woman aged 45-65 years with non-small cell lung cancer. The rearrangement links TRBV4-1 to TRBJ2-7; possibly TRBD1 for D (6 bases). Sequencing was carried out using lung tumor tissue. This CDR3 reads CASSQIRVNRATYEQYF. CDR3 in DNA: TGCGCCAGCAGCCAAATTCGGGTTAACAGGGCTACCTACGAACAGTACTTC.